Sequencing of this T cell receptor beta chain was carried out in a study of blood T cells in healthy people across ages. There are 13 residues in the CDR3. V was cut by 6 bases and J by 2 bases, with 9 bases left in between. From germline, CDR1 is SNHLY and CDR2 FYNNEI. Together with a sample-barcoded 5' primer, a J-beta primer mix was included in a second PCR lasting about 7 to 11 cycles. TCRdb itself ran the 5' RACE reads through MiXCR, one entry per CDR3 protein. The table includes about 1.4 million distinct CDR3 sequences, 59% detected once. Study-wide results and limits: PBMCs were not sorted, which prevented a conclusive comparison of naive versus antigen-experienced cells.

Of note for this clonotype: Its specificity is unknown.

Material: blood. The chain uses TRBV2 and TRBJ2-3; the D call may be TRBD1 or TRBD2 (5 bases each). The source is a young man in good health. CDR3 bases: TGTGCCAGCAGGGGGGAACTCACAGATACGCAGTATTTT. Translated: CASRGELTDTQYF.